These T cell receptor beta chains were read from a single sample in a study of shared clonotypes between healthy human individuals. The protocol was immunoSEQ multiplex PCR, while the TCRdb copy is restricted to in-frame clones and leaves out a portion. The sample includes 1.5 million to 1.9 million clones, 98% of them seen just once. Sequenced input: naive CD4+ T cells sorted from blood. The receptors shown here come from a man aged 30 to 39 in good health. Both conserved end residues are part of each CDR3. A D gene is named only where the DNA matches it firmly. Size tells how often a clone was seen (once, few, many) or the class of an expanded clone, and some rows leave it out.

j_call	clone_size	d_call	v_call	cdr3_aa	cdr3_nt
TRBJ1-1	.	.	TRBV6-5	CASSYHALSEAFF	TGTGCCAGCAGTTACCACGCCTTGTCTGAAGCTTTCTTT
TRBJ1-5	.	.	TRBV2	CATQEGGSNQPQHF	TGTGCCACCCAAGAGGGGGGGTCGAATCAGCCCCAGCATTTT
TRBJ2-5	.	.	TRBV5-1	CASSQDQETQYF	TGCGCCAGCAGCCAGGATCAAGAGACCCAGTACTTC
TRBJ2-7	.	.	TRBV18	CASSPGSWGYEQYF	TGTGCCAGCTCACCAGGGTCGTGGGGCTACGAGCAGTACTTC
TRBJ1-5	.	.	TRBV15	CATSRDGGVGFSQPQHF	TGTGCCACCAGCAGAGATGGTGGGGTCGGATTCAGTCAGCCCCAGCATTTT
TRBJ1-1	.	TRBD1	TRBV2	CASSVDRGPTEAFF	TGTGCCAGCAGTGTGGACAGGGGGCCAACGGAAGCTTTCTTT
TRBJ2-1	.	.	TRBV18	CASYLSGLYNEQFF	TGTGCCAGCTATTTATCGGGACTTTACAATGAGCAGTTCTTC
TRBJ2-5	.	.	TRBV29-1	CSATSAVKETQYF	TGCAGCGCTACCTCAGCGGTAAAAGAGACCCAGTACTTC
TRBJ1-2	.	.	TRBV9	CASSVVPGHGYTF	TGTGCCAGCAGCGTAGTGCCAGGGCATGGCTACACCTTC
TRBJ2-1	.	.	TRBV15	CATSFSYNEQFF	TGTGCCACCAGCTTTTCCTACAATGAGCAGTTCTTC
TRBJ2-5	.	.	TRBV5-1	CASSLVQGSEQYF	TGCGCCAGCAGCTTGGTACAGGGATCAGAACAGTACTTC
TRBJ1-5	once	.	TRBV6-1	CASSDTQGWDSNQPQHF	TGTGCCAGCAGTGATACACAGGGTTGGGATAGCAATCAGCCCCAGCATTTT
TRBJ2-1	.	TRBD2	TRBV27	CASSLIGAGANNEQFF	TGTGCCAGCAGTTTAATTGGGGCGGGAGCAAACAATGAGCAGTTCTTC
TRBJ1-1	.	.	TRBV19	CASSIRQDLRAFF	TGTGCCAGTAGTATCCGACAGGATTTGCGTGCTTTCTTT
TRBJ1-5	once	.	TRBV12-1	CASSSLDRNQPQHF	TGTGCCAGCAGCTCCCTGGACAGGAACCAGCCCCAGCATTTT
TRBJ1-5	once	.	TRBV19	CASSTRAVGNQPQHF	TGTGCCAGTAGTACCCGGGCCGTGGGCAATCAGCCCCAGCATTTT
TRBJ2-5	.	.	TRBV6-6	CASSYAPEWTQETQYF	TGTGCCAGCAGTTACGCCCCTGAGTGGACCCAAGAGACCCAGTACTTC
TRBJ2-7	.	.	TRBV18	CASSPGISSYEQYF	TGTGCCAGCTCACCCGGTATCAGTTCCTACGAGCAGTACTTC
TRBJ2-1	.	.	TRBV14	CASSLRLPGVGINEQFF	TGTGCCAGCAGCCTTCGCCTCCCCGGGGTTGGCATCAATGAGCAGTTCTTC
TRBJ2-7	.	.	TRBV29-1	CSVGFRGSYEQYF	TGCAGCGTTGGGTTTAGGGGTTCCTACGAGCAGTACTTC
TRBJ1-2	.	.	TRBV2	CASSGGRANYGYTF	TGTGCCAGCAGTGGGGGTAGAGCTAACTATGGCTACACCTTC
TRBJ2-5	.	TRBD1	TRBV27	CASSRNRGAQETQYF	TGTGCCAGCAGTCGAAACAGGGGGGCTCAAGAGACCCAGTACTTC
TRBJ1-5	few	TRBD1	TRBV19	CASNGQGSQPQHF	TGTGCCAGCAATGGACAGGGCTCTCAGCCCCAGCATTTT
TRBJ2-5	.	.	TRBV6-6	CASCPGRKETQYF	TGTGCCAGCTGCCCGGGACGTAAAGAGACCCAGTACTTC
TRBJ2-7	once	.	TRBV28	CATHRTVTYEQYF	TGTGCCACCCACAGGACTGTGACCTACGAGCAGTACTTC
TRBJ2-1	.	TRBD2	TRBV15	CATSRDGRTSGDNEQFF	TGTGCCACCAGCAGAGATGGGCGGACTAGCGGTGACAATGAGCAGTTCTTC
TRBJ2-7	.	TRBD2	TRBV7-2	CASSYLRVAGAFDYEQYF	TGTGCCAGCAGCTACTTAAGGGTAGCGGGAGCTTTTGATTACGAGCAGTACTTC
TRBJ2-1	.	.	TRBV5-1	CASSRDRYNEQFF	TGCGCCAGCAGCCGAGACAGATACAATGAGCAGTTCTTC
TRBJ2-1	.	.	TRBV19	CASSIGLAFNEQFF	TGTGCCAGTAGTATTGGTCTAGCGTTTAATGAGCAGTTCTTC
TRBJ1-1	.	.	TRBV28	CASSSPGQRLNTEAFF	TGTGCCAGCAGCTCTCCCGGGCAGCGGCTGAACACTGAAGCTTTCTTT
TRBJ2-2	.	.	TRBV29-1	CSVQHRDTGELFF	TGCAGCGTCCAACACAGAGACACCGGGGAGCTGTTTTTT
TRBJ2-2	.	.	TRBV11-2	CASSLERTYTGELFF	TGTGCCAGCAGCTTGGAGAGGACCTACACCGGGGAGCTGTTTTTT
TRBJ1-4	once	TRBD1	TRBV28	CASSPPRRQGIMKKLFF	TGTGCCAGCAGTCCACCCCGCCGACAGGGGATAATGAAGAAACTGTTTTTT
TRBJ2-3	.	TRBD2	TRBV5-1	CASSSGLAGDMDTQYF	TGCGCCAGCAGCTCGGGACTAGCGGGAGATATGGATACGCAGTATTTT
TRBJ2-2	.	.	TRBV5-6	CASSLAFLTHTGELFF	TGTGCCAGCAGCTTGGCCTTCCTAACCCACACCGGGGAGCTGTTTTTT
TRBJ2-2	.	TRBD1	TRBV6-5	CASSLQGAVGELFF	TGTGCCAGCAGTTTGCAGGGGGCTGTCGGGGAGCTGTTTTTT
TRBJ1-2	.	.	TRBV4-3	CASSQARGKTNYGYTF	TGCGCCAGCAGCCAAGCCCGGGGGAAGACTAACTATGGCTACACCTTC
TRBJ2-1	.	TRBD1	TRBV5-1	CASSTGQVAQDEQFF	TGCGCCAGCAGCACCGGACAGGTTGCTCAGGATGAGCAGTTCTTC
TRBJ2-5	.	TRBD2	TRBV28	CASSLTPASGKETQYF	TGTGCCAGCAGTTTAACACCGGCTAGCGGGAAAGAGACCCAGTACTTC
TRBJ1-5	.	.	TRBV27	CASSFWGGQPQHF	TGTGCCAGCAGTTTTTGGGGCGGTCAGCCCCAGCATTTT
TRBJ2-7	.	TRBD1	TRBV9	CASSVEPTGSHHEQYF	TGTGCCAGCAGCGTAGAACCGACAGGGAGCCATCACGAGCAGTACTTC
TRBJ2-1	.	.	TRBV2	CASSVDFLSGNEQFF	TGTGCCAGCAGTGTGGACTTCCTCTCTGGGAATGAGCAGTTCTTC
TRBJ1-4	.	.	TRBV5-1	CASSLAGGEENEKLFF	TGCGCCAGCAGCTTGGCCGGGGGTGAAGAAAATGAAAAACTGTTTTTT
TRBJ1-5	.	.	TRBV21-1	CASSKGDRGGQPQHF	TGTGCCAGCAGCAAAGGCGACAGGGGGGGGCAGCCCCAGCATTTT
TRBJ2-1	.	TRBD2	TRBV9	CASSKRESPPAYNEQFF	TGTGCCAGCAGCAAGCGGGAGAGCCCCCCGGCCTACAATGAGCAGTTCTTC
TRBJ2-7	.	TRBD1	TRBV28	CASSTTGGPYEQYF	TGTGCCAGCAGTACGACAGGGGGCCCCTACGAGCAGTACTTC
TRBJ2-2	.	.	TRBV7-3	CASSFLPDNTGELFF	TGTGCCAGCAGCTTTCTTCCCGATAACACCGGGGAGCTGTTTTTT
TRBJ2-1	.	.	TRBV11-3	CASSLGGGNEQFF	TGTGCCAGCAGCTTAGGAGGGGGCAATGAGCAGTTCTTC
TRBJ1-1	.	.	TRBV9	CASSVQGQNTEAFF	TGTGCCAGCAGCGTACAGGGCCAGAACACTGAAGCTTTCTTT
TRBJ2-3	.	.	TRBV5-8	CASSFKGLGTDTQYF	TGTGCCAGCAGCTTCAAAGGACTCGGCACAGATACGCAGTATTTT
TRBJ2-1	.	.	TRBV5-4	CASSHVRGSYNEQFF	TGTGCCAGCAGCCATGTCAGGGGATCCTACAATGAGCAGTTCTTC
TRBJ2-5	.	TRBD2	TRBV9	CASSPRAGLQETQYF	TGTGCCAGCAGCCCCAGAGCGGGGCTCCAAGAGACCCAGTACTTC
TRBJ1-4	.	.	TRBV6-1	CASGRTATNEKLFF	TGTGCCAGCGGAAGGACAGCAACTAATGAAAAACTGTTTTTT
TRBJ2-1	.	.	TRBV18	CASSPPVPLRSSYNEQFF	TGTGCCAGCTCACCACCCGTACCCCTCCGGAGCTCCTACAATGAGCAGTTCTTC
TRBJ2-5	.	.	TRBV7-9	CASERAYQETQYF	TGTGCCAGCGAGAGGGCGTACCAAGAGACCCAGTACTTC
TRBJ1-4	.	.	TRBV13	CASSPGQRNEKLFF	TGTGCCAGCAGCCCTGGACAGAGGAATGAAAAACTGTTTTTT
TRBJ2-2	.	TRBD2	TRBV9	CASSVLGLAGAHTGELFF	TGTGCCAGCAGCGTATTGGGACTAGCGGGAGCCCACACCGGGGAGCTGTTTTTT